Below are 13 T cell receptor beta chains sequenced from a single sample in a study of Ad26.COV2.S vaccination and SARS-CoV-2 variants (dated by TCRdb to the early 2020s). The treatment or condition label for this specimen denotes: over 15 received Ad26.COV2.S at low or high dose, single or two shots; 5 received placebo; per-sample allocation not given. Repertoires of vaccine and placebo recipients were sequenced from samples collected on day 63 after the first injection. Receptor libraries were prepared by the immunoSEQ multiplex PCR assay. TCRdb carries this immuneACCESS record with in-frame sequences only. Its versions omit some clonotypes, under half of them owing to an unresolved V gene in the studies checked, with the rest unexplained. This sample comprises about half a million clones, approximately 90% of them detected only once. Approximately 1.7% of the sample rests with the top ten. Here the sequenced sample was peripheral blood, taken in a trial of Ad26.COV2.S vaccine versus placebo. These receptor sequences come from a person between 18 and 59 years old who received the Ad26.COV2.S COVID-19 vaccine or a placebo.

The V call is TRBV29-1, the J call TRBJ2-3, with 8 positions matching TRBD1. Per the germline V gene, CDR1 is SQVTM and CDR2 is ANQGSEA. The junction had 9 bases not matched to a gene; V was cut back by 4 bases and J by 0 bases. The CDR3 contains 16 residues. The CDR3: CSVGTGGSASTDTQYF. The CDR3 nucleotides are TGCAGCGTTGGTACAGGGGGGTCTGCTAGCACAGATACGCAGTATTTT.

The rearrangement uses TRBV7-2 and TRBJ2-7; D gene uncertain. Trimming stripped 1 base from V and 5 bases from J, with 15 bases between. Germline lookup yields CDR1 SGHTA and CDR2 FQGNSA. This CDR3 is 15 amino acids long. The CDR3 region has the DNA TGTGCCAGCAGCTTAGTGTTGGAGCCCGCTAACGAGCAGTACTTC. It is translated as CASSLVLEPANEQYF. Variable domain in full (rest from reference TRBV7-2 and TRBJ2-7): GAGVSQSPSNKVTEKGKDVELRCDPISGHTALYWYRQSLGQGLEFLIYFQGNSAPDKSGLPSDRFSAERTGGSVSTLTIQRTQQEDSAVYLCASSLVLEPANEQYFGPGTRLTVT.

The chain has TRBV5-4 and TRBJ1-1, with 8 bases lining up with TRBD1. CDR1 and CDR2 from the germline V gene are SGHNT and YYREEE (reference sequence). Trimming cost V 4 bases and J 8 bases; bases outside gene matches: 10. The CDR3 has 14 residues. The CDR3 coding sequence is TGTGCCAGCAGCACCTGGGACAGGTTCTCCGAAGCTTTCTTT. It translates to CASSTWDRFSEAFF.

The V and J genes are TRBV2 and TRBJ2-3; maybe TRBD1 (5 bases). The CDR3 is made up of 15 amino acids. The V gene's germline CDR1 is SNHLY and CDR2 FYNNEI. Trimming cost V 3 bases and J 2 bases, with 12 bases left between them. CDR3 coding DNA: TGTGCCAGCAGTGACTCTGACAGTTCCACAGATACGCAGTATTTT. Translating it yields CASSDSDSSTDTQYF.

The gene calls are TRBV18 and TRBJ1-1; 8 bases line up with TRBD1. CDR3 length: 15 residues. The junction had 4 bases not matched to a gene; V was cut back by 3 bases and J by 1 base. The germline V gene encodes CDR1 KGHSH and CDR2 LQKENI. The DNA for the CDR3 is TGTGCCAGCTCACCCACCGGACAGGGGAACACTGAAGCTTTCTTT. This translates into CASSPTGQGNTEAFF.

This clone was counted only a few times. The chain is built from TRBV10-3 and TRBJ1-2; 9 positions agree with TRBD1. V lost 4 bases, J lost 6 bases, and 6 bases stayed unmatched. Germline lookup yields CDR1 ENHRY and CDR2 SYGVKD. The length of the CDR3 is 14 residues. The CDR3 is CAISGGDRADGYTF. In DNA form, the CDR3 reads TGTGCCATCAGTGGGGGGGACAGGGCAGATGGCTACACCTTC.

The genes are TRBV30 and TRBJ2-7, with D possibly being TRBD2 (5 bases). V was trimmed by 3 bases and J by 3 bases, leaving 9 bases between them. Germline assignment: CDR1 GTSNPN and CDR2 SVGIG (reference sequence). The CDR3 runs to 12 residues. CDR3 sequence: CAWRGVRYEQYF. The CDR3 nucleotides are TGTGCCTGGAGGGGAGTACGCTACGAGCAGTACTTC.

This clone was seen only once. This rearrangement joins TRBV28 to TRBJ2-5; D is unclear. Looked up from germline, CDR1 is MDHEN and CDR2 is SYDVKM. The CDR3 is 13 amino acids. The ends were cut back, 4 bases at V and 3 bases at J, with 9 bases in the middle. CDR3 sequence: CASSSNWEETQYF. CDR3 bases: TGTGCCAGCAGTTCCAACTGGGAAGAGACCCAGTACTTC.

The V gene is TRBV19, the J gene TRBJ1-5; 9 bases align to TRBD1. The V gene's germline CDR1 is LNHDA and CDR2 SQIVND (reference sequence). V shed 1 base and J 4 bases; nucleotides not matched to a gene: 11. This CDR3 has 18 amino acids. The CDR3 nucleotides read TGTGCCAGTAGTATAGGCTTTCGGGACAGGGCCATTAATCAGCCCCAGCATTTT. It codes for CASSIGFRDRAINQPQHF.

The chain links TRBV4-1 to TRBJ1-1; unclear D gene. The CDR3 sequence is 16 residues long. Per germline, CDR1 MGHRA and CDR2 YSYEKL. Trimming removed 4 bases from V and 3 bases from J, with 18 bases in between. CDR3 region: CASSLTVIRGDTEAFF. The CDR3 nucleotides read TGCGCCAGCAGCCTTACCGTAATCCGTGGTGACACTGAAGCTTTCTTT.

The chain has TRBV9 and TRBJ1-4; 7 positions match TRBD1. Trimming cost V 0 bases and J 10 bases; bases outside gene matches: 12. Germline V gene lookup returns CDR1 SGDLS and CDR2 YYNGEE. There are 16 residues in the CDR3. The DNA for the CDR3 is TGTGCCAGCAGCGTAGAAGGTTGGGGACAGTCGGGAAAACTGTTTTTT. Protein: CASSVEGWGQSGKLFF.

Notes on this clone: The same CDR3 can be traced to other DNA sequences in this sample. The J gene is TRBJ2-7, the V gene TRBV6-5, with 13 positions matching TRBD2. Losses at the gene ends were 0 bases for V and 2 bases for J; bases not matched to a gene: 1. Germline lookup yields CDR1 MNHEY and CDR2 SVGAGI. The CDR3 has 16 amino acids. The CDR3 spells CASSYSGTSGTYEQYF. In nucleotides, the CDR3 is TGTGCCAGCAGTTACTCGGGGACTAGCGGGACCTACGAGCAGTACTTC.

As for this clone: The sample carries other DNA sequences with the same CDR3. The rearrangement links TRBV6-5 to TRBJ1-1, with TRBD1 as a possible D gene (5 bases). Trimming pared 0 bases from V and 2 bases from J, leaving 7 bases between. Germline CDR1 is MNHEY and CDR2 is SVGAGI. The CDR3 contains 14 residues. DNA of the CDR3: TGTGCCAGCAGTTACTCGAGGGGTAACACTGAAGCTTTCTTT. It encodes CASSYSRGNTEAFF.